The T cell receptor beta chain under discussion was sequenced for a study of blood T cell repertoires in COVID-19. About the study: Donors in the United States, Italy and Spain gave samples during acute or convalescent COVID-19. PBMCs, B-cell-depleted T cells, or T cells were the source of the cDNA or gDNA that made up the material.

Clones were sequenced by immunoSEQ multiplex PCR, and TCRdb holds only the in-frame ones, with some missing. The sample holds 150,000 to 200,000 clones, roughly 90% seen once. Participants were aged roughly 18 to 100 years from about two dozen US areas. Resolution of symptoms, clearance, or two negative PCRs was present in recovered Cohort 3 donors. Germline V gene sequence: CDR1 LNHDA, CDR2 SQIVND (reference sequence). The CDR3 is 15 amino acids. The V segment lost 4 bases and the J segment 2 bases; nucleotides outside the gene matches: 5. The sequenced sample consisted of PBMCs or T cells enriched from blood (not recorded which). This sequence originates from a woman aged 45 to 65 who had recovered from COVID-19. The chain recombines TRBV19 with TRBJ1-2, with 9 bases lining up with TRBD1. CDR3 protein: CASSTQGARNYGYTF. CDR3 coding DNA: TGTGCCAGTAGTACACAGGGGGCGAGAAACTATGGCTACACCTTC.